One sample yielded the 29 T cell receptor beta chains listed below, sequenced in a study of tumor and adjacent non-tumor tissue in lung cancer. Three rounds of nested PCR, following a modified ARM-PCR protocol, produced the TCRbeta library. Via MiXCR, TCRdb re-called the multiplex PCR reads, giving one row per CDR3 protein. The sample records some 70,000 distinct CDR3 sequences, approximately 71% being singletons. This sample's RNA came from whole unsorted tissue. This non-tumor lung sample came from over 3 cm beyond the tumor edge. The sample consisted of distant non-tumor lung tissue. The receptors stem from a woman aged 45 to 65 with non-small cell lung cancer.

Ten or more counts support this clonotype. The V call is TRBV28, the J call TRBJ2-2; D might be TRBD1 or TRBD2, each matching 5 bases. V lost 7 bases and J 3 bases, leaving 12 bases between the germline ends. The CDR3 loop spans 14 amino acids. CDR1 MDHEN and CDR2 SYDVKM come from the germline V gene. CDR3 residues: CASKTGTYTGELFF. The CDR3 nucleotides read TGTGCCAGCAAAACGGGGACCTACACCGGGGAGCTGTTTTTT.

Points on this clonotype: Germline and junction disagree at one end, which may indicate a read error. This chain connects TRBV4-2 to TRBJ2-5; maybe TRBD1 (6 bases). The CDR3 spans 16 residues. CDR1 is LGHNA, CDR2 YNFKEQ, per germline. CDR3 sequence: CVSSQDRSQGTETQYF. The CDR3 nucleotides are TGTGTCAGCAGCCAAGATCGGTCGCAGGGGACAGAGACCCAGTACTTC.

Notes on this clonotype: Possible read error: a much larger clone is one base away. The rearrangement joins TRBV6-2 or TRBV6-3 to TRBJ2-1, with 9 bases that match TRBD2. Per the germline V gene, CDR1 is MNHEY and CDR2 is SVGEGT. The CDR3 sequence is 16 residues long. DNA for the CDR3: TGTGCCAGCAGTTTTAGCGGGAGACTCTCCTACATTGAGCAGTTCTTC. Protein sequence: CASSFSGRLSYIEQFF.

This clonotype has ten or more counts. V usage is TRBV4-1 and J usage is TRBJ2-7, with D possibly TRBD2 on 6 matching bases. Trimming pared 4 bases from V and 7 bases from J, leaving 20 bases between. This CDR3 region has 15 residues. Per germline, CDR1 MGHRA and CDR2 YSYEKL. The CDR3 spells CASSPPGGRNREQYF. The CDR3 bases are TGCGCCAGCAGCCCTCCGGGTGGGAGGAATAGGGAGCAGTACTTC.

About this clonotype: This likely comes from a read error, as the CDR3 has no conserved phenylalanine or tryptophan at its end. This chain joins TRBV11-1 and TRBJ1-1; D not certain. The CDR3 has 14 amino acids. V gave up 8 bases and J gave up 0 bases, with 13 bases separating them. Looked up from germline, CDR1 is SGHAT and CDR2 is FQDESV (reference sequence). The CDR3 loop reads CASGLKELNTEAFV. The CDR3 DNA reads as TGTGCCAGCGGATTGAAGGAGTTGAACACTGAAGCTTTCGTT.

This clonotype was counted between two and nine times. The missing conserved phenylalanine or tryptophan at the end of this CDR3 makes a read error likely. The chain joins TRBV6-5 to TRBJ2-7; D is possibly TRBD1 or TRBD2 (5 bases each). From germline, CDR1 is MNHEY and CDR2 SVGAGI. V was cut by 5 bases and J by 5 bases, with 19 bases left in between. This CDR3 is built from 15 residues. CDR3 nucleotides: TGTGCCAGCAGTACCGGAGAGGGGAGTGTCCACGAGCAGTACCTC. It translates to CASSTGEGSVHEQYL.

This clonotype was seen at least ten times. This chain links TRBV12-3 or TRBV12-4 with TRBJ2-1; maybe TRBD2 (5 bases). The CDR3 length is 12 residues. Trimming cost V 7 bases and J 6 bases, with 10 bases left between them. The CDR3 protein is CASMGRGNEQFF. CDR3 nucleotides: TGTGCCAGCATGGGTCGGGGCAATGAGCAGTTCTTC.

The V call is TRBV6-7, the J call TRBJ2-6; unclear D gene. TRBV6-7 is placed among ORFs of uncertain function. The length of the CDR3 is 16 residues. Trimming cost V 2 bases and J 4 bases, with 12 bases left between them. As DNA, the CDR3 is TGTGCCAGCAGTTACAGAGTAAATAAGGGGGCCAACGTCCTGACTTTC. Encoded protein: CASSYRVNKGANVLTF.

As for this clonotype: This may come from a read error, since a much larger clone is one base off. The rearrangement joins TRBV20-1 to TRBJ2-7; no definite D call. Germline values: CDR1 DFQATT, CDR2 SNEGSKA (reference sequence). The CDR3 sequence is 10 residues long. Trimming removed 6 bases at V and 7 bases at J, with 10 bases between. CDR3 sequence reads: CSARMDEQYF. The DNA of the CDR3 is TGCAGTGCGAGAATGGATGAGCAGTACTTC.

This clonotype was seen at least ten times. The chain joins TRBV12-3 or TRBV12-4 to TRBJ1-6, with TRBD1 identical over 7 bases. J lost 7 bases, V lost 6 bases, and 6 bases had no gene match. The CDR3 has 14 residues. In nucleotides, the CDR3 is TGTGCCAGCAGCTACAGGGGAAGCAATTCACCCCTCCACTTT. It is translated as CASSYRGSNSPLHF.

Points on this clonotype: The junction shows a germline mismatch at one end, possibly a read error. The V call is TRBV12-3 or TRBV12-4, the J call TRBJ2-7, with D uncertain. The CDR3 is 14 residues long. The chain's CDR3 is CTSSSPALSYEHYF. The CDR3 nucleotides are TGTACCAGCAGCTCTCCGGCCCTTTCCTACGAGCATTACTTC.

This chain joins TRBV7-9 and TRBJ1-5; D perhaps matches TRBD1 (6 bases). The CDR3 runs to 14 residues. Trimming removed 3 bases at V and 7 bases at J, with 13 bases between. Germline V gene data show CDR1 as SEHNR and CDR2 as FQNEAQ (reference sequence). The CDR3 DNA follows: TGTGCCAGCAGCTTGGGGGCAGGGAAACAGCCCCAGCATTTT. Translated, it gives CASSLGAGKQPQHF.

The rearrangement joins TRBV5-5 to TRBJ2-3; weak D call: TRBD1 (6 bases). The CDR3 spans 14 residues. CDR1 and CDR2 (germline): SGHKS, YYEKEE (reference sequence). Here the CDR3 reads CVNSLTGSTDTQYF. CDR3 bases: TGTGTCAACAGCTTGACAGGTAGCACAGATACGCAGTATTTT.

This clonotype was seen more than once but under ten times. Without the conserved terminal phenylalanine or tryptophan, this CDR3 likely stems from a read error. This chain uses TRBV28 with TRBJ1-6; 9 nucleotides line up with TRBD1. Germline V gene lookup returns CDR1 MDHEN and CDR2 SYDVKM. The CDR3 sequence is 15 residues long. With 3 bases clipped from V and 8 bases from J, the junction kept 5 bases outside the gene matches. CDR3 DNA: TGTGCCAGCAGTTTGCACAGGGGGCTAGATTCACCCCTCCACTAT. Protein: CASSLHRGLDSPLHY.

Comment on this clonotype: Mismatch with germline at one junction end may stem from a read error. The chain combines TRBV4-1 with TRBJ2-1; possible D gene TRBD2, 6 bases. Germline lookup yields CDR1 MGHRA and CDR2 YSYEKL. The CDR3 length is 15 residues. The CDR3 reads CSSRQWEAEDNEQFF. CDR3 bases: TGCTCCAGCAGACAGTGGGAGGCGGAGGACAATGAGCAATTCTTC.

The V and J genes are TRBV11-3 and TRBJ2-3; the D gene is possibly TRBD1 (6 bases). V was shortened by 4 bases and J by 12 bases, with 17 bases between the two germline ends. Per the germline V gene, CDR1 is SGHNT and CDR2 is YENEEA. The length of the CDR3 is 13 residues. CDR3 nucleotide sequence: TGTGCCAGCAGCTGGCGTGAGACAGGTACTCAGTATTTT. Translating it yields CASSWRETGTQYF.

V and J are TRBV7-8 and TRBJ1-6, with 8 bases identical to TRBD1. Germline lookup yields CDR1 SGHVS and CDR2 FQNEAQ. The ends lost 5 bases at V and 7 bases at J; junction bases unmatched: 7. The CDR3 covers 15 residues. Here the CDR3 reads CASSAGGAGNSPLHF. The CDR3 coding sequence is TGTGCCAGCAGCGCAGGGGGCGCCGGGAATTCACCCCTCCACTTT.

As to this clonotype: With a much larger clone just one base away, this may be a read error. J is TRBJ1-5 and V is TRBV6-2 or TRBV6-3; TRBD1 agrees at 8 bases. The CDR3 extends over 17 amino acids. Germline V gene data show CDR1 as MNHEY and CDR2 as SVGEGT. This CDR3 is CASRTDRGGYSNQSQHF. The CDR3 DNA reads as TGTGCCAGCAGAACAGACAGGGGCGGTTATAGCAATCAGTCCCAGCATTTT.

To note about this clonotype: A much larger clone differs by one base, so this may be a read error. This sequence joins TRBV6-2 or TRBV6-3 and TRBJ2-7; D is possibly TRBD1 (6 bases). Per the germline V gene, CDR1 is MNHEY and CDR2 is SVGEGT. The CDR3 extends over 13 amino acids. The V and J ends lost 5 bases and 5 bases respectively, with 13 bases between them. This CDR3 reads CASSIQGTHEQYF. The DNA for the CDR3 is TGTGCCAGCAGTATACAGGGAACCCACGAGCAGTACTTC.

Many counts were recorded for this clonotype. The chain uses TRBV12-3 or TRBV12-4 and TRBJ2-7; TRBD2 aligns across 8 bases. The CDR3 is 15 residues long. V shed 6 bases, J shed 3 bases, and the junction held 10 bases outside the gene matches. The CDR3 nucleotides read TGTGCCAGCAGCCCTTGGCGGACTAGCCTCTACGAGCAGTACTTC. This sequence encodes CASSPWRTSLYEQYF.

In regard to this clonotype: This may be a read error, as it is one base from a much larger clone. The J gene is TRBJ2-3, the V gene TRBV4-3; either TRBD1 or TRBD2 may fit D (5 bases each). Germline CDR1 LGHNA, CDR2 YSLEER. This CDR3 contains 16 residues. Between the trimmed V and J ends, which lost 0 bases and 8 bases, there was a span of 18 bases. The CDR3 nucleotides read TGCGCCAGCAGCCAAGATACAACGGGATGGGGCGGTACGCAGTATTTT. This encodes CASSQDTTGWGGTQYF.

This clonotype was recorded at least ten times. J is TRBJ2-1 and V is TRBV5-6, with 7 nucleotides matching TRBD2. Losses at the gene ends were 0 bases for V and 6 bases for J; bases not matched to a gene: 9. CDR1 and CDR2 from the germline V gene are SGHDT and YYEEEE. The CDR3 covers 16 residues. This CDR3 is CASSLDGREYLNEQFF. The CDR3 DNA reads TGTGCCAGCAGCTTGGATGGGCGGGAGTACCTCAATGAGCAGTTCTTC.

To note about this clonotype: The DNA is omitted, as the CDR3 cannot be located on it reliably, and the CDR3 follows TCRdb's listing. V usage is TRBV11-2 and J usage is TRBJ2-4; the D segment call TRBD2 is taken from the table without a DNA check. Germline V gene data show CDR1 as SGHAT and CDR2 as FQNNGV. The CDR3 has 16 amino acids, counting both end residues. This CDR3 reads CASSLFGGGSGNIHYF.

About this clonotype itself: This may arise from a read error, as a much more abundant clone is one base away. The chain has TRBV5-4 and TRBJ2-4; unclear D gene. The CDR3 has 11 residues. V was trimmed by 0 bases and J by 9 bases, leaving 4 bases between them. Germline V CDR1 and CDR2: SGHNT, YYREEE (reference sequence). This chain's CDR3 is CASSLESIQYF. For the CDR3, the DNA is TGTGCCAGCAGCTTGGAGAGCATTCAGTACTTC. The entire variable domain, with the rest obtained from reference TRBV5-4 and TRBJ2-4, is as follows: ETGVTQSPTHLIKTRGQQVTLRCSSQSGHNTVSWYQQALGQGPQFIFQYYREEENGRGNFPPRFSGLQFPNYSSELNVNALELDDSALYLCASSLESIQYFGAGTRLSVL.

This clonotype has at least ten counts. The rearrangement links TRBV20-1 to TRBJ2-1, with TRBD2 identical over 7 bases. Per germline, CDR1 DFQATT and CDR2 SNEGSKA (reference sequence). CDR3 length: 15 residues. V lost 2 bases, J lost 4 bases, and 8 bases stayed unmatched. The CDR3 loop reads CSARLPGRVYNEQFF. In DNA, the CDR3 is TGCAGTGCTAGACTTCCGGGGAGGGTTTACAATGAGCAGTTCTTC.

With regard to this clonotype: It is likely a read error, because the conserved phenylalanine at the end of the CDR3 is missing. V gene TRBV11-2 combines with J gene TRBJ2-3; a weak D match, TRBD2 (6 bases). The V gene's germline CDR1 is SGHAT and CDR2 FQNNGV. The CDR3 totals 17 residues. The chain's CDR3 is CASSLGMWGETADMQYL. The CDR3 DNA reads as TGTGCCAGCAGCTTAGGAATGTGGGGGGAGACGGCAGATATGCAGTATTTG.

To note about this clonotype: Relative to the germline gene, one junction end is altered; a read error may explain this. The genes are TRBV28 and TRBJ2-6; weak D call: TRBD2 (6 bases). The CDR3 has 13 amino acids. Germline V lookup: CDR1 MDHEN, CDR2 SYDVKM. For the CDR3, the DNA is TGTACCAGGAGGGTTGTTGGGACCAACGTCCTGACTTTC. Residues: CTRRVVGTNVLTF.

With respect to this clonotype: A clone one base away is much larger, so this may be a read error. V gene TRBV6-2 or TRBV6-3 combines with J gene TRBJ2-6; D remains unclear. Trimming left V 7 bases short and J 0 bases short, with 16 bases between. Germline values: CDR1 MNHEY, CDR2 SVGEGT. This CDR3 is 17 amino acids long. CDR3 sequence: CASIPNRGLSGANVLTF. CDR3 in DNA: TGTGCCAGCATCCCCAATCGAGGTCTCTCTGGGGCCAACGTCCTGACTTTC.

In this sample, this clonotype turned up many times. The chain is built from TRBV29-1 and TRBJ2-3; tentatively, D is TRBD2 (5 bases). There are 14 residues in the CDR3. Trimming took off 0 bases at V and 6 bases at J, with 13 bases between the two ends. Germline CDR1 SQVTM, CDR2 ANQGSEA. Here the CDR3 reads CSVEDYLAPDTQYF. CDR3 coding DNA: TGCAGCGTTGAAGATTATCTAGCTCCGGATACGCAGTATTTT.